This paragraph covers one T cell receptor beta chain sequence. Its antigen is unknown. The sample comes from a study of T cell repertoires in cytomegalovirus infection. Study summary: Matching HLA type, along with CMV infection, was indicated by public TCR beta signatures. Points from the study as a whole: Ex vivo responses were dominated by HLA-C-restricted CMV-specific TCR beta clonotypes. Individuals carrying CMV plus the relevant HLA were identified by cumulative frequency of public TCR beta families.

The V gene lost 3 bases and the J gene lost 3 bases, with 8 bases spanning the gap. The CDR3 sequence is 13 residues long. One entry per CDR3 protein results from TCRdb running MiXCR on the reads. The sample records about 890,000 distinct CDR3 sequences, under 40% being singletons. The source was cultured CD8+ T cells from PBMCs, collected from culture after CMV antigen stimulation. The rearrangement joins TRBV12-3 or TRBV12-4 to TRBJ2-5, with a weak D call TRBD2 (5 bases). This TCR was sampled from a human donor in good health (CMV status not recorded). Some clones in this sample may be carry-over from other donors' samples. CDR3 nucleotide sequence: TGTGCCAGCAGTTTCCCCGGGAAAGAGACCCAGTACTTC. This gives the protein CASSFPGKETQYF.